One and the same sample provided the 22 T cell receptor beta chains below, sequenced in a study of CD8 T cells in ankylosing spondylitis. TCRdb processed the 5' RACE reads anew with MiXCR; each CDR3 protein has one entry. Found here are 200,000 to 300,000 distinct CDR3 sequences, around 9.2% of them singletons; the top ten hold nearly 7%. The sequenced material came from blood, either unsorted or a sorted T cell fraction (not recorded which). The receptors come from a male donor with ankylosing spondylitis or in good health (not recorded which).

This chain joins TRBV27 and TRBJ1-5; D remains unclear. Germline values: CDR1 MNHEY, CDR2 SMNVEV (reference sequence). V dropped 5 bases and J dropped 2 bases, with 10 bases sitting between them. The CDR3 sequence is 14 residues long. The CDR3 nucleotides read TGTGCCAGCAGTCCCCTCGGAGGCAATCAGCCCCAGCATTTT. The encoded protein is CASSPLGGNQPQHF.

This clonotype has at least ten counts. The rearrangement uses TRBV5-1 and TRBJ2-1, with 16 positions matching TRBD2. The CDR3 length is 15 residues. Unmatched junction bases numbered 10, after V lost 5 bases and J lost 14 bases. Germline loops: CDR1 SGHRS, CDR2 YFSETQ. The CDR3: CASSSTGTSGRAEFF. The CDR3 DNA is TGCGCCAGCAGTTCCACCGGGACTAGCGGGAGGGCCGAGTTCTTC.

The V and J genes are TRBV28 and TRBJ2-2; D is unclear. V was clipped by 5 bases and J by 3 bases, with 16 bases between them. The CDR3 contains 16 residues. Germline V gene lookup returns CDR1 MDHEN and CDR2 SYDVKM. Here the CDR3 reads CASSTDNRRHTGELFF. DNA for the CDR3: TGTGCCAGCAGTACCGATAATCGGCGGCACACCGGGGAGCTGTTTTTT.

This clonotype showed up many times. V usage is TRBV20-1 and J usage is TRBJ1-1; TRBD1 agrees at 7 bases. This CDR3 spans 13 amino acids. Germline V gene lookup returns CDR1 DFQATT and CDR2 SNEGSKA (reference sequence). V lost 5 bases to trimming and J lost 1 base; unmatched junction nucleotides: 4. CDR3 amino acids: CSAPRTGNTEAFF. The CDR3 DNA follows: TGCAGTGCTCCCCGGACAGGGAACACTGAAGCTTTCTTT.

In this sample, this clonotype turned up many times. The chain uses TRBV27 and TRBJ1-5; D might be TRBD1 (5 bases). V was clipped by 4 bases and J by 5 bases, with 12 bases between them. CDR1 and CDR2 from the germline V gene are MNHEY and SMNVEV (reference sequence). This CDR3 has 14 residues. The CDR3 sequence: CASSSGPLYQPQHF. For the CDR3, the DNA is TGTGCCAGCAGTTCAGGGCCCCTTTATCAGCCCCAGCATTTT.

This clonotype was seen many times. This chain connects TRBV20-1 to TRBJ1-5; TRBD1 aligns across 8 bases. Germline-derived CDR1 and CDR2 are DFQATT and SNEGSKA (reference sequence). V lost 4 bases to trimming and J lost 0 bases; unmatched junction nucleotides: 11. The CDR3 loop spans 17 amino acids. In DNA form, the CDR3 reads TGCAGTGCTACCACATTGACAGGGGCTTATAGCAATCAGCCCCAGCATTTT. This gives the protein CSATTLTGAYSNQPQHF.

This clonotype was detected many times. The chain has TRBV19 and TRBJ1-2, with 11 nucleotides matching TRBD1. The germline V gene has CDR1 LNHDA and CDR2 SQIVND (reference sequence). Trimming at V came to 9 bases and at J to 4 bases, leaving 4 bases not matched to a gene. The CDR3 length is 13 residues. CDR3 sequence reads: CASRTGGSYGYTF. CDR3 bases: TGTGCCAGCAGGACAGGGGGCAGCTATGGCTACACCTTC.

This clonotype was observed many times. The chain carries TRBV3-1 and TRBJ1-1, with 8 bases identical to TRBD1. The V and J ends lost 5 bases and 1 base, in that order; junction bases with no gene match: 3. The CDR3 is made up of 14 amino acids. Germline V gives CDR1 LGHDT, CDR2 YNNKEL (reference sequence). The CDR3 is CASSYDRGNTEAFF. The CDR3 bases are TGTGCCAGCAGCTACGACAGGGGGAACACTGAAGCTTTCTTT.

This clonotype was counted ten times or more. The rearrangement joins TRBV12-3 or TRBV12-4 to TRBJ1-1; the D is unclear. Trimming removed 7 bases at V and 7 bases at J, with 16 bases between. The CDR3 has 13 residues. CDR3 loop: CASIYSGTVEAFF. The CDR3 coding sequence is TGTGCCAGCATTTATTCGGGAACGGTTGAAGCTTTCTTT.

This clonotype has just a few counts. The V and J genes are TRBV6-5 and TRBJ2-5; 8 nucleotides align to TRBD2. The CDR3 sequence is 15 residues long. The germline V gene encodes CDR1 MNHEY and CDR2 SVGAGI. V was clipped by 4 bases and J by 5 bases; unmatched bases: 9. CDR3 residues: CASSSTGLAIETQYF. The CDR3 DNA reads TGTGCCAGCAGTTCCACCGGACTAGCAATCGAGACCCAGTACTTC.

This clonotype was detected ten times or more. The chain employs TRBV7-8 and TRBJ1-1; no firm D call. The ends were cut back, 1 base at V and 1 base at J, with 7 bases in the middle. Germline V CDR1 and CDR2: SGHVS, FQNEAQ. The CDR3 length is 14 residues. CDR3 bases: TGTGCCAGCAGCTTAGTACCCCAGAACACTGAAGCTTTCTTT. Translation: CASSLVPQNTEAFF.

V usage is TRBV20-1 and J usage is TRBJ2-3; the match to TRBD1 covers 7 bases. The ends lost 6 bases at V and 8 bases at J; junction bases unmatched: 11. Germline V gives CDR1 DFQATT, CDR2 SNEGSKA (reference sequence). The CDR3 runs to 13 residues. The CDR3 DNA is TGCAGTGCGAGAACCGTACAGGGGACTACGCAGTATTTT. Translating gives CSARTVQGTTQYF.

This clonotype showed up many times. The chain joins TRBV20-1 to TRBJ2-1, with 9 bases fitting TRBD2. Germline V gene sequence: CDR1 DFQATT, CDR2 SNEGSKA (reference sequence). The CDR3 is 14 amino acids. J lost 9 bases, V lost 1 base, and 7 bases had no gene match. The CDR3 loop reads CSARVQRGAGEQFF. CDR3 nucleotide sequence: TGCAGTGCTAGAGTCCAGCGGGGGGCAGGTGAGCAGTTCTTC.

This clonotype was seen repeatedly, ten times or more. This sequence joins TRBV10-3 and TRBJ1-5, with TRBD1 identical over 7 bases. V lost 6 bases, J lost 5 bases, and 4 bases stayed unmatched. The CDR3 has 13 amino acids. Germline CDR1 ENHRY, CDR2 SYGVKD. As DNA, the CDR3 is TGTGCCATCAGGAGCGACAGGGATCAGCCCCAGCATTTT. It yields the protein CAIRSDRDQPQHF.

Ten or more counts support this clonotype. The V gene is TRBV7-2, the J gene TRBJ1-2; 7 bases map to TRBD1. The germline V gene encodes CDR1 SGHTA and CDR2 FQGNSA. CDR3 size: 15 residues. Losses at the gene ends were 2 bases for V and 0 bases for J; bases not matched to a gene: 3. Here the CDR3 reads CASSLRGQTNYGYTF. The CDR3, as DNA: TGTGCCAGCAGCTTAAGGGGACAGACTAACTATGGCTACACCTTC.

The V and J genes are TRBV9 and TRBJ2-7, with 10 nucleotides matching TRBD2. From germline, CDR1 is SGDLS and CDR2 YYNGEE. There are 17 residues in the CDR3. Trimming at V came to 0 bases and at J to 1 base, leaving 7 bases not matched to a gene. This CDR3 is CASSVGSGRANSYEQYF. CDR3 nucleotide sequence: TGTGCCAGCAGCGTAGGGAGCGGGAGGGCCAATTCCTACGAGCAGTACTTC.

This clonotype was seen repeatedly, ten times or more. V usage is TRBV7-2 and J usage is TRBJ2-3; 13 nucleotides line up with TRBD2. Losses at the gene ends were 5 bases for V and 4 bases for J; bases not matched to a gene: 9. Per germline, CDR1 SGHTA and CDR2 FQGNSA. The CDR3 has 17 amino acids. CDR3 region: CASSPNRLAGGADTQYF. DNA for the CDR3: TGTGCCAGCAGCCCCAACAGACTAGCGGGAGGAGCAGATACGCAGTATTTT.

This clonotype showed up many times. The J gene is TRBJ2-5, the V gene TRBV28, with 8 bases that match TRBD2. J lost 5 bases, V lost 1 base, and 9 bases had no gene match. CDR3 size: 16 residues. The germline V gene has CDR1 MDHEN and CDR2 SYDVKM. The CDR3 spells CASSLFGTGGGETQYF. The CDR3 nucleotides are TGTGCCAGCAGTTTATTCGGGACGGGAGGGGGGGAGACCCAGTACTTC.

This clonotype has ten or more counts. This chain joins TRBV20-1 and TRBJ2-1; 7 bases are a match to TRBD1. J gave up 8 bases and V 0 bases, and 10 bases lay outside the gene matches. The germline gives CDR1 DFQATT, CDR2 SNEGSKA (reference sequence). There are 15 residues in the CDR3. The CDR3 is CSARDPRTGIHEQFF. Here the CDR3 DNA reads TGCAGTGCTAGAGATCCTAGGACAGGTATTCATGAGCAGTTCTTC.

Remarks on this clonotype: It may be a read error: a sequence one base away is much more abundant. The CDR3 DNA follows: TGCGCCAGCAGTGAGAGGGGGATCTCGGCCTACGAGCAGTTCTTC. Amino acids: CASSERGISAYEQFF. J is TRBJ2-7 and V is TRBV10-2; maybe TRBD1 (6 bases). The DNA end lines up better with TRBJ2-1; the J call may be wrong. CDR1 is WSHSY and CDR2 is SAAADI in the germline V gene. The CDR3 runs to 15 residues.

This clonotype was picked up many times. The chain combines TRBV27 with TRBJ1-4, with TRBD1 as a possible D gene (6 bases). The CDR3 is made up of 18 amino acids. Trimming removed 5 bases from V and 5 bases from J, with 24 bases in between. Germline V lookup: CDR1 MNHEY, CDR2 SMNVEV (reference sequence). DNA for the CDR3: TGTGCCAGCAGTCCACCGCGAATACGACAGGACGGAAATGAAAAACTGTTTTTT. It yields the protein CASSPPRIRQDGNEKLFF.

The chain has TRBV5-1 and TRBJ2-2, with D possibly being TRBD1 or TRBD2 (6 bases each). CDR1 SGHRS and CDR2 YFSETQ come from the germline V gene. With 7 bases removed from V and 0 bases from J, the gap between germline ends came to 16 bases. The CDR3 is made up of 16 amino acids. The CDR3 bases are TGCGCCAGCCGTCTGGGGGGCGGAGCGAACACCGGGGAGCTGTTTTTT. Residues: CASRLGGGANTGELFF. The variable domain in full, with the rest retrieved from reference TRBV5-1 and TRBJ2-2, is KAGVTQTPRYLIKTRGQQVTLSCSPISGHRSVSWYQQTPGQGLQFLFEYFSETQRNKGNFPGRFSGRQFSNSRSEMNVSTLELGDSALYLCASRLGGGANTGELFFGEGSRLTVL.